This TCR beta chain was recovered during a study of T cells in Graves' hyperthyroidism and ophthalmopathy. Study-wide results and caveats: Most expanded thyroid clonotypes above 0.001 recurred in blood.

The CDR3 totals 19 residues. Trimming at V came to 4 bases and at J to 0 bases, leaving 9 bases not matched to a gene. The V gene's germline CDR1 is SNHLY and CDR2 FYNNEI. Researchers took RNA transcripts and amplified the TCR beta CDR3 regions from them. First-round RT-PCR targeting the TCR CDR3 was performed with the HTBI primer set. TCRdb reanalysed the multiplex PCR reads using MiXCR and keeps one entry per CDR3 protein. Altogether about 290,000 distinct CDR3 sequences are present, roughly 13% being singletons, with the ten largest covering 7.9%. It was 8.5 to 10 ml of fresh peripheral blood that supplied the PBMCs. This clonotype was detected many times. Its antigen is not known.

The clonotype originates from a woman aged 40 to 50 with Graves' hyperthyroidism. This sequence joins TRBV2 and TRBJ2-1, with 13 bases lining up with TRBD2. Material: blood. The CDR3 reads CASSGPGTSGTSSYNEQFF. The CDR3 DNA reads as TGTGCCAGCAGTGGGCCCGGGACTAGCGGGACGAGCTCCTACAATGAGCAGTTCTTC.